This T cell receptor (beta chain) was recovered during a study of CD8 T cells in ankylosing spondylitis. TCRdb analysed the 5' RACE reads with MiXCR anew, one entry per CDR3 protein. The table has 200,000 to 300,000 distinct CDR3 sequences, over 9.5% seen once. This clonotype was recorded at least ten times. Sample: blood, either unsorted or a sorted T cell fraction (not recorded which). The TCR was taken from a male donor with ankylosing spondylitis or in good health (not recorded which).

The DNA for the CDR3 is TGTGCCAGCAGCCAATACTCGGACAGGGCTGAGCAGTTCTTC. It translates to CASSQYSDRAEQFF. The chain employs TRBV3-1 and TRBJ2-1; 8 nucleotides align to TRBD1. The V segment lost 2 bases and the J segment 9 bases; nucleotides outside the gene matches: 6. The germline V gene encodes CDR1 LGHDT and CDR2 YNNKEL (reference sequence). This CDR3 is built from 14 residues.